This record concerns one TCR beta chain sequence. This specimen belongs to a study of blood T cell repertoires in COVID-19. Study summary: There were acute and convalescent COVID-19 samples, and they came from the United States, Italy and Spain. The cDNA or gDNA used as material had been derived from T cells, B-cell-depleted T cells, or PBMCs.

Authors' methods: By means of reference gene primer amplification, nucleated cell counts were estimated. Produced via immunoSEQ multiplex PCR; TCRdb's table is partial and in-frame only. That table furnishes V, J and clone size, whereas the DNA furnished D and trimming. The repertoire holds hundreds of thousands of clones, with about 90% as singletons. V gave up 2 bases and J gave up 4 bases; unmatched junction bases: 7. The CDR3 covers 17 residues. Germline assignment: CDR1 SGDLS and CDR2 YYNGEE. Cohort placement rested on clinical history that participants reported themselves. Material for sequencing was PBMCs or T cells enriched from blood (not recorded which). This chain links TRBV9 with TRBJ2-5; 14 nucleotides align to TRBD2. The receptor was isolated from a woman between 40 and 55 years old with acute COVID-19. CDR3 protein: CASSVSRLAGGGETQYF. CDR3 DNA: TGTGCCAGCAGCGTTTCCCGACTAGCGGGAGGGGGAGAGACCCAGTACTTC.